The 27 T cell receptor beta chains reported below all come from one sample, sequenced in a study of cytomegalovirus exposure and HLA in healthy donors. PCR amplification relied on 60 Vbeta primers (plus 13 Jbeta primers). The protocol was immunoSEQ multiplex PCR, while the TCRdb copy is restricted to in-frame clones and leaves out a portion. The repertoire has about 200,000 clones, around three quarters of them found once; the top ten carry under 2%. Sequencing input: PBMCs. Receptors were obtained from a man younger than 45 in good health and CMV-seronegative.

The chain carries TRBV7-9 and TRBJ2-7; 9 bases are a match to TRBD2. The V and J ends lost 4 bases and 5 bases, in that order; junction bases with no gene match: 9. Germline assignment: CDR1 SEHNR and CDR2 FQNEAQ (reference sequence). CDR3 length: 15 amino acids. In nucleotides, the CDR3 is TGTGCCAGCAGCTATAGCCCTAGCGGGGCCCACGAGCAGTACTTC. Protein: CASSYSPSGAHEQYF.

The chain combines TRBV19 with TRBJ2-2, with 9 bases fitting TRBD2. The CDR3 contains 14 residues. CDR1 and CDR2 from the germline V gene are LNHDA and SQIVND (reference sequence). The V gene end was trimmed by 5 bases and the J gene end by 4 bases; junction bases not matched to a gene: 2. CDR3 coding DNA: TGTGCCAGTAGTCTGCGGGAGGGCACCGGGGAGCTGTTTTTT. Its translation is CASSLREGTGELFF.

This clone was recorded a few times. The chain joins TRBV7-8 to TRBJ2-1, with 12 bases aligning to TRBD2. Trimming took 4 bases from V and 8 from J; bases not matched to a gene: 6. This CDR3 region has 15 residues. Germline assignment: CDR1 SGHVS and CDR2 FQNEAQ. This CDR3 reads CASSSTSGRIYEQFF. As DNA, the CDR3 is TGTGCCAGCAGCTCGACTAGCGGGAGAATTTATGAGCAGTTCTTC.

This clone was counted once. The rearrangement joins TRBV29-1 to TRBJ2-3; D gene unclear. V lost 3 bases to trimming and J lost 0 bases, with 19 bases between them. The CDR3 loop spans 17 amino acids. CDR1 is SQVTM and CDR2 is ANQGSEA in the germline V gene. CDR3 bases: TGCAGCGTTGAGGTAACCGGGTCCCTCTCTAGCACAGATACGCAGTATTTT. It is translated as CSVEVTGSLSSTDTQYF.

The rearrangement uses TRBV9 and TRBJ2-1; 12 bases are shared with TRBD2. The CDR3 loop spans 18 amino acids. Germline lookup yields CDR1 SGDLS and CDR2 YYNGEE. V lost 0 bases, J lost 1 base, and 5 bases stayed unmatched. CDR3 region: CASSVAGLAGLSYNEQFF. The CDR3 DNA reads as TGTGCCAGCAGCGTAGCCGGACTAGCGGGGTTATCCTACAATGAGCAGTTCTTC.

With regard to this clone: Other DNA sequences of this sample code for an identical CDR3. The gene calls are TRBV9 and TRBJ1-2; 7 positions match TRBD1. Trimming took 0 bases from V and 0 from J; bases not matched to a gene: 2. CDR1 SGDLS and CDR2 YYNGEE come from the germline V gene. The CDR3 runs to 15 residues. The CDR3 loop is CASSVGQGANYGYTF. CDR3 DNA sequence: TGTGCCAGCAGCGTAGGTCAGGGGGCTAACTATGGCTACACCTTC.

The chain joins TRBV18 to TRBJ2-5, with 10 bases matching TRBD2. With 1 base clipped from V and 5 bases from J, the junction kept 7 bases outside the gene matches. The V gene's germline CDR1 is KGHSH and CDR2 LQKENI. CDR3 length: 16 amino acids. The CDR3 DNA reads TGTGCCAGCTCACCACTCAGAACTAGCGGGAAGGAGACCCAGTACTTC. It specifies CASSPLRTSGKETQYF.

The chain joins TRBV9 to TRBJ2-7; a weak D match, TRBD1 (5 bases). Germline CDR1 SGDLS, CDR2 YYNGEE. This CDR3 comprises 14 residues. Trimming removed 0 bases at V and 6 bases at J, with 13 bases between. The DNA for the CDR3 is TGTGCCAGCAGCGTAGCCGCAGGGCCGTCCGAGCAGTACTTC. Translation: CASSVAAGPSEQYF.

The chain recombines TRBV5-1 with TRBJ1-2, with TRBD1 matching over 11 bases. CDR3 length: 17 amino acids. V dropped 4 bases and J dropped 5; count of bases not matched to a gene: 13. Germline values: CDR1 SGHRS, CDR2 YFSETQ. Here the CDR3 DNA reads TGCGCCAGCAGCCCAAAGGGGACAGGGGGACTTGGGTATGGCTACACCTTC. Its translation: CASSPKGTGGLGYGYTF.

This sequence joins TRBV28 and TRBJ1-5, with D possibly being TRBD1 (5 bases). V dropped 5 bases and J dropped 2 bases, with 13 bases sitting between them. This CDR3 comprises 15 residues. Germline V gives CDR1 MDHEN, CDR2 SYDVKM. CDR3 sequence (DNA): TGTGCCAGCAGTCAGGGAACAGGAGGCAATCAGCCCCAGCATTTT. This encodes CASSQGTGGNQPQHF.

The chain couples TRBV5-4 to TRBJ2-5; 9 bases are a match to TRBD2. The germline gives CDR1 SGHNT, CDR2 YYREEE (reference sequence). J gave up 5 bases and V 4 bases, and 15 bases lay outside the gene matches. This CDR3 has 17 amino acids. The CDR3 loop is CASSEGLAGDLGETQYF. CDR3 nucleotide sequence: TGTGCCAGCAGCGAGGGACTAGCCGGTGATCTGGGGGAGACCCAGTACTTC.

This chain uses TRBV5-1 with TRBJ2-2, with D possibly TRBD1 on 6 matching bases. CDR1 and CDR2 (germline): SGHRS, YFSETQ. The CDR3 runs to 15 residues. The V gene lost 0 bases and the J gene lost 6 bases, with 12 bases spanning the gap. The CDR3 loop is CASSLDRASSGELFF. The CDR3 DNA is TGCGCCAGCAGCTTGGACAGGGCTAGTTCCGGGGAGCTGTTTTTT.

The chain links TRBV11-3 to TRBJ1-1; the D is unclear. Trimming removed 0 bases at V and 1 base at J, with 15 bases between. Germline lookup yields CDR1 SGHNT and CDR2 YENEEA. This CDR3 spans 17 amino acids. CDR3 sequence: CASSLDSPRGSNTEAFF. In DNA form, the CDR3 reads TGTGCCAGCAGCTTAGATTCCCCCCGGGGATCGAACACTGAAGCTTTCTTT.

The chain recombines TRBV5-1 with TRBJ2-1, with 7 bases fitting TRBD2. CDR3 size: 16 residues. The junction had 8 bases not matched to a gene; V was cut back by 0 bases and J by 5 bases. In germline, CDR1 is SGHRS, CDR2 YFSETQ. CDR3 region: CASSLASLASNNEQFF. CDR3 in DNA: TGCGCCAGCAGCTTGGCCTCACTAGCGTCAAACAATGAGCAGTTCTTC.

The chain couples TRBV2 to TRBJ1-5, with D uncertain. The CDR3 loop spans 15 amino acids. V lost 2 bases to trimming and J lost 0 bases, with 8 bases between them. Germline values: CDR1 SNHLY, CDR2 FYNNEI. The CDR3 is CASSELGSSNQPQHF. CDR3 DNA: TGTGCCAGCAGTGAACTAGGCAGTAGCAATCAGCCCCAGCATTTT.

The rearrangement uses TRBV11-3 and TRBJ2-2, with 7 bases identical to TRBD2. The CDR3 consists of 15 residues. Germline V gives CDR1 SGHNT, CDR2 YENEEA. Trimming removed 5 bases from V and 8 bases from J; junction bases left unmatched: 11. CDR3 in amino acids: CASSLRGGGSGELFF. CDR3 nucleotides: TGTGCCAGCAGCCTACGGGGAGGCGGGAGTGGGGAGCTGTTTTTT.

J is TRBJ1-2 and V is TRBV28; the match to TRBD1 covers 9 bases. The CDR3 is 17 residues long. Trimming cost V 5 bases and J 6 bases; bases outside gene matches: 16. CDR1 and CDR2 (germline): MDHEN, SYDVKM. The CDR3 spells CASSGSVTGTGRNGYTF. CDR3 coding DNA: TGTGCCAGCAGTGGAAGCGTTACCGGGACAGGGAGGAATGGCTACACCTTC.

The gene calls are TRBV5-1 and TRBJ2-1; 8 nucleotides align to TRBD1. V shed 4 bases and J 7 bases; nucleotides not matched to a gene: 10. Germline assignment: CDR1 SGHRS and CDR2 YFSETQ. This CDR3 has 15 residues. For the CDR3, the DNA is TGCGCCAGCAGCCCGGACAGGGCGGAGAGGAATGAGCAGTTCTTC. Translated, it gives CASSPDRAERNEQFF.

The chain is built from TRBV4-1 and TRBJ2-7; 7 bases are shared with TRBD2. The germline gives CDR1 MGHRA, CDR2 YSYEKL. The CDR3 is 17 residues long. V trimming: 0 bases; J trimming: 1 base; junction bases outside the gene matches: 9. The CDR3 region is CASSQEVASGYSYEQYF. CDR3 sequence (DNA): TGCGCCAGCAGCCAAGAGGTGGCTAGCGGTTATTCCTACGAGCAGTACTTC.

The J gene is TRBJ1-2, the V gene TRBV19; 7 nucleotides agree with TRBD1. The J segment lost 0 bases and the V segment lost 4 bases, leaving 5 bases of the junction unmatched. The CDR3 has 15 residues. In germline, CDR1 is LNHDA, CDR2 SQIVND (reference sequence). The chain's CDR3 is CASSSGDRANYGYTF. The CDR3 region has the DNA TGTGCCAGTAGTAGTGGGGACAGAGCTAACTATGGCTACACCTTC.

The table lists this clone with a few counts. The rearrangement joins TRBV14 to TRBJ1-4; 7 bases fit TRBD1. The V segment lost 4 bases and the J segment 8 bases; nucleotides outside the gene matches: 13. The CDR3 spans 16 residues. Germline assignment: CDR1 SGHDN and CDR2 FVKESK. The CDR3 DNA sequence: TGTGCCAGCAGCCCCGGCACCGGGACAGTAAACGAAAAACTGTTTTTT. It is translated as CASSPGTGTVNEKLFF. The whole variable domain, filled in from reference TRBV14 and TRBJ1-4, reads EAGVTQFPSHSVIEKGQTVTLRCDPISGHDNLYWYRRVMGKEIKFLLHFVKESKQDESGMPNNRFLAERTGGTYSTLKVQPAELEDSGVYFCASSPGTGTVNEKLFFGSGTQLSVL.

The J gene is TRBJ2-3, the V gene TRBV4-2; the match to TRBD2 covers 15 bases. Germline V CDR1 and CDR2: LGHNA, YNFKEQ. This CDR3 is built from 18 residues. Trimming took 1 base from V and 3 from J; bases not matched to a gene: 5. The CDR3 region is CASSQGTSGRGETDTQYF. CDR3 nucleotides: TGTGCCAGCAGCCAAGGGACTAGCGGGAGGGGGGAAACAGATACGCAGTATTTT.

This clone was recorded a few times. The CDR3 DNA reads TGTGCCAGCAAGGGAAGGGAGTATTGGACTGAAGCTTTCTTT. It translates to CASKGREYWTEAFF. The gene calls are TRBV2 and TRBJ1-1, with D uncertain. The CDR3 covers 14 residues. Trimming removed 7 bases at V and 5 bases at J, with 17 bases between. CDR1 and CDR2 from the germline V gene are SNHLY and FYNNEI.

CDR3 DNA sequence: TGTGCCAGTAGTATCCAGGTGAGCTCCTACGAGCAGTACTTC. This codes for CASSIQVSSYEQYF. The chain recombines TRBV19 with TRBJ2-7, with D uncertain. Deletions cut 3 bases from V and 0 bases from J, with 9 bases between. Germline V gives CDR1 LNHDA, CDR2 SQIVND (reference sequence). The CDR3 sequence is 14 residues long.

This clone was seen just once. The CDR3, as DNA: TGTGCCAGCAGCTTGGTAGCGGGAGGCTACGAGCAGTACTTC. Amino acids: CASSLVAGGYEQYF. This sequence joins TRBV5-6 and TRBJ2-7; 10 bases fit TRBD2. Germline CDR1 is SGHDT and CDR2 is YYEEEE. This CDR3 is 14 amino acids long. V dropped 0 bases and J dropped 3; count of bases not matched to a gene: 0. The full variable domain, with the rest looked up from reference TRBV5-6 and TRBJ2-7, is DAGVTQSPTHLIKTRGQQVTLRCSPKSGHDTVSWYQQALGQGPQFIFQYYEEEERQRGNFPDRFSGHQFPNYSSELNVNALLLGDSALYLCASSLVAGGYEQYFGPGTRLTVT.

The chain recombines TRBV7-6 with TRBJ2-1; D not resolved. The length of the CDR3 is 11 residues. The V end lost 4 bases, the J end lost 9 bases, and 7 bases lay between the germline ends. Germline V gene data show CDR1 as SGHVS and CDR2 as FNYEAQ. As DNA, the CDR3 is TGTGCCAGCAGCTCCCCGGGTGAGCAGTTCTTC. Protein sequence: CASSSPGEQFF.

The chain carries TRBV9 and TRBJ2-1; 13 nucleotides line up with TRBD2. Germline assignment: CDR1 SGDLS and CDR2 YYNGEE. V trimming: 0 bases; J trimming: 8 bases; junction bases outside the gene matches: 5. The length of the CDR3 is 16 residues. This CDR3 is CASSVAGLAGWDEQFF. DNA of the CDR3: TGTGCCAGCAGCGTAGCGGGACTAGCGGGATGGGATGAGCAGTTCTTC.